This TCR beta chain stems from a study of T cells in Graves' hyperthyroidism and ophthalmopathy. Study results and caveats: From stable hyperthyroidism, ophthalmopathy was set apart by a 13 V-J model.

Points on this clonotype: No antigen is known for it.

Deletions cut 4 bases from V and 2 bases from J, with 22 bases between. The V gene's germline CDR1 is SGHRS and CDR2 YFSETQ. The CDR3 covers 17 residues. Amplified TCR beta CDR3 regions derived from RNA transcripts. The study used the HTBI primer set for a first-round RT-PCR of the TCR CDR3. TCRdb re-called the multiplex PCR reads with MiXCR, one entry per CDR3 protein. Of around 720,000 distinct CDR3 sequences in the sample, roughly a third were seen once. This TCR was sampled from a middle-aged woman with Graves' hyperthyroidism. The chain uses TRBV5-1 and TRBJ2-7; D perhaps matches TRBD2 (6 bases). Sequencing used blood. The CDR3 is CASSPVGGLADTYEQYF. The CDR3 region has the DNA TGCGCCAGCAGCCCGGTGGGGGGACTGGCCGATACCTACGAGCAGTACTTC.